Included here is one TCR beta chain sequence, with context. These data are taken from a study of blood T cell repertoires in COVID-19. Data came from immunoSEQ multiplex PCR; TCRdb stores just in-frame clones and leaves some out. Of over 200,000 clones in the sample, 85% to 90% were seen once. V dropped 2 bases and J dropped 7; count of bases not matched to a gene: 9. This CDR3 is 15 amino acids long. Germline V gene data show CDR1 as MDHEN and CDR2 as SYDVKM. The gene calls are TRBV28 and TRBJ2-7; TRBD2 matches 9 bases. Sequencing was done on a sample of peripheral blood. The sequence was obtained from a man aged 30-40 years with COVID-19, enrolled during active disease. CDR3 sequence: CASSLAAGGGGEQYF. The CDR3 nucleotides are TGTGCCAGCAGTTTAGCGGCGGGAGGGGGAGGGGAGCAGTACTTC.